The present T cell receptor beta chain was sequenced within a study of post-analysis software for immune sequencing data. Study-wide findings and caveats: TRBV segments more frequent in patients than in controls numbered roughly 5 and included TRBV5-6, TRBV5-1 and TRBV20-1.

Sequencing libraries made from TCR beta cDNA carried unique molecular identifiers. TCRdb passed the PCR reads through MiXCR, listing each CDR3 protein once. The sample lists about 430,000 distinct CDR3 sequences; less than 40% were seen once. On this clonotype itself: Its antigen remains unidentified. One junction end disagrees with the germline gene, perhaps due to a read error.

Germline V gene data show CDR1 as MGHRA and CDR2 as YSYEKL. The CDR3 runs to 14 residues. The sample comprised blood. The rearrangement uses TRBV4-1 and TRBJ1-2; D remains ambiguous. The sequence was obtained from a girl between 2 and 10 years old with multiple sclerosis. CDR3 sequence: CASGQRWGGDGYTF. The CDR3 DNA follows: TGCGCCAGCGGCCAGCGTTGGGGTGGGGATGGCTACACCTTC.